One sample yielded the 26 T cell receptor beta chains listed below, sequenced in a study of identifying expanded T cells in peripheral blood. Profiled with immunoSEQ multiplex PCR; TCRdb holds only in-frame clones, not every one. The sample comprises 80,000 to 90,000 clones, about 91% of which are singletons, and around 2.8% rests with the top ten. The sample taken for sequencing was blood. The source is a person between 18 and 75 years old in good health.

This clone appeared once. The chain joins TRBV7-2 to TRBJ2-7; a weak D match, TRBD2 (6 bases). The CDR3 spans 16 residues. Trimming took 1 base from V and 2 from J, leaving 15 bases between them. Germline V gives CDR1 SGHTA, CDR2 FQGNSA. Written as DNA, the CDR3 is TGTGCCAGCAGCTTAGAACGAGCGGGTGGCCCCTACGAGCAGTACTTC. This sequence encodes CASSLERAGGPYEQYF.

The chain combines TRBV7-3 with TRBJ2-3; no reliable D call. CDR3 length equals 12 residues. V was shortened by 5 bases and J by 2 bases, with 5 bases between the two germline ends. The germline gives CDR1 SGHTA, CDR2 FQGTGA. CDR3 DNA: TGTGCCAGCAGCCCAAACACAGATACGCAGTATTTT. Protein: CASSPNTDTQYF.

V is TRBV19 and J is TRBJ2-1; 7 positions agree with TRBD2. Germline V lookup: CDR1 LNHDA, CDR2 SQIVND (reference sequence). After removal of 7 bases from V and 3 bases from J, the junction contained 9 bases not matched to a gene. CDR3 length: 15 residues. The CDR3 region is CASNSPGTIYNEQFF. The DNA of the CDR3 is TGTGCCAGTAACTCGCCCGGGACTATCTACAATGAGCAGTTCTTC. Supplemented by reference TRBV19 and TRBJ2-1, the full variable domain reads DGGITQSPKYLFRKEGQNVTLSCEQNLNHDAMYWYRQDPGQGLRLIYYSQIVNDFQKGDIAEGYSVSREKKESFPLTVTSAQKNPTAFYLCASNSPGTIYNEQFFGPGTRLTVL.

Points on this clone: The same CDR3 also results from other DNA sequences found in this sample. This chain joins TRBV28 and TRBJ2-4; a possible D gene is TRBD1 (8 bases). The ends were cut back, 5 bases at V and 1 base at J, with 12 bases in the middle. CDR1 is MDHEN, CDR2 SYDVKM, per germline. The CDR3 loop spans 15 amino acids. The CDR3 DNA reads as TGTGCCAGCAGTCACAGGGGGGGGGCCAAAAACATTCAGTACTTC. It specifies CASSHRGGAKNIQYF.

The rearrangement joins TRBV10-3 to TRBJ2-7; TRBD1 agrees at 8 bases. The CDR3 loop spans 11 amino acids. Germline trimming cut 9 bases from V and 6 bases from J; bases unmatched to any gene: 4. The V gene's germline CDR1 is ENHRY and CDR2 SYGVKD. This CDR3 reads CAITTGGEQYF. The CDR3 DNA is TGTGCCATTACTACAGGGGGCGAGCAGTACTTC.

The rearrangement uses TRBV15 and TRBJ1-3, with 9 bases that match TRBD1. Germline values: CDR1 LNHNV, CDR2 YYDKDF (reference sequence). V lost 3 bases to trimming and J lost 0 bases; unmatched junction nucleotides: 12. CDR3 length: 19 residues. The CDR3 spells CATSSGAGDRGFSGNTIYF. The DNA for the CDR3 is TGTGCCACCAGCAGTGGAGCAGGCGACAGGGGGTTCTCTGGAAACACCATATATTTT.

The chain couples TRBV5-1 to TRBJ2-5; tentative D call: TRBD2 (5 bases). V gave up 4 bases and J gave up 5 bases, with 15 bases separating them. Per germline, CDR1 SGHRS and CDR2 YFSETQ. The CDR3 is 14 amino acids. The CDR3 protein is CASSPGLVGETQYF. CDR3 coding DNA: TGCGCCAGCAGCCCGGGATTAGTCGGGGAGACCCAGTACTTC.

This clone occurred once. J is TRBJ1-3 and V is TRBV18, with a tentative D call TRBD1 (6 bases). The V and J ends lost 1 base and 2 bases respectively, with 9 bases between them. Germline V gives CDR1 KGHSH, CDR2 LQKENI. The CDR3 contains 15 residues. The CDR3 region has the DNA TGTGCCAGCTCACCACTGGGGACAACTGGAAACACCATATATTTT. This codes for CASSPLGTTGNTIYF.

The rearrangement joins TRBV11-2 to TRBJ2-7; D ambiguous. The germline V gene encodes CDR1 SGHAT and CDR2 FQNNGV. V dropped 3 bases and J dropped 2 bases, with 5 bases sitting between them. The CDR3 length is 12 residues. The CDR3 loop is CASSLLTYEQYF. The CDR3 DNA sequence: TGTGCCAGCAGCTTGTTAACCTACGAGCAGTACTTC.

This clone came up once. The chain has TRBV5-1 and TRBJ1-2; 11 nucleotides match TRBD1. The germline CDR1 and CDR2 sequences are SGHRS and YFSETQ. The V gene end was trimmed by 0 bases and the J gene end by 5 bases; junction bases not matched to a gene: 9. The CDR3 has 17 amino acids. The CDR3 DNA follows: TGCGCCAGCAGCTTGGTCCCTCCGGGACAGGGGGAGTATGGCTACACCTTC. It is translated as CASSLVPPGQGEYGYTF.

The chain links TRBV27 to TRBJ1-6; 9 nucleotides match TRBD1. The J segment lost 9 bases and the V segment lost 3 bases, leaving 6 bases of the junction unmatched. This CDR3 spans 15 amino acids. From germline, CDR1 is MNHEY and CDR2 SMNVEV (reference sequence). CDR3 loop: CASSFSGQGISPLHF. The CDR3, as DNA: TGTGCCAGCAGTTTCTCTGGACAGGGGATTTCACCCCTCCACTTT.

This clone was detected only a few times. The chain recombines TRBV7-2 with TRBJ2-1, with TRBD2 identical over 9 bases. Germline CDR1 SGHTA, CDR2 FQGNSA. J was trimmed by 10 bases and V by 1 base; bases with no gene match: 8. There are 15 residues in the CDR3. The CDR3 DNA follows: TGTGCCAGCAGCTTAGTGCGGGGGGGCCTGGGAGAGCAGTTCTTC. Translating it yields CASSLVRGGLGEQFF.

The rearrangement joins TRBV25-1 to TRBJ1-6; D perhaps matches TRBD1 (5 bases). This CDR3 region has 15 residues. The V and J ends lost 3 bases and 6 bases respectively, with 12 bases between them. Germline V gives CDR1 MGHDK, CDR2 SYGVNS. CDR3 coding DNA: TGTGCCAGCAGTGACTCTGGGGCGGGTAATTCACCCCTCCACTTT. The encoded protein is CASSDSGAGNSPLHF.

The chain carries TRBV11-2 and TRBJ2-7; D may match TRBD1 or TRBD2 (6 bases each). Trimming removed 1 base at V and 6 bases at J, with 10 bases between. This CDR3 is built from 13 residues. In germline, CDR1 is SGHAT, CDR2 FQNNGV. CDR3 sequence (DNA): TGTGCCAGCAGCTTAGCGGGGGCCGGCGAGCAGTACTTC. It encodes CASSLAGAGEQYF.

Here the CDR3 reads CASSPGTGGSYEQYF. The CDR3 DNA follows: TGTGCCAGCAGTCCCGGGACAGGGGGCTCCTACGAGCAGTACTTC. V is TRBV28 and J is TRBJ2-7; 11 bases agree with TRBD1. CDR1 is MDHEN, CDR2 SYDVKM, per germline. V dropped 5 bases and J dropped 0; count of bases not matched to a gene: 3. This CDR3 is built from 15 residues.

V and J are TRBV10-3 and TRBJ2-7, with D uncertain. Germline values: CDR1 ENHRY, CDR2 SYGVKD. V was clipped by 5 bases and J by 2 bases, with 7 bases between them. CDR3 length: 12 amino acids. The CDR3 nucleotides are TGTGCCATCAGTTCGGCTCCCTACGAGCAGTACTTC. Its translation: CAISSAPYEQYF.

The chain has TRBV7-2 and TRBJ1-4, with 7 positions matching TRBD1. The V segment lost 4 bases and the J segment 5 bases; nucleotides outside the gene matches: 10. The CDR3 spans 16 residues. Germline-derived CDR1 and CDR2 are SGHTA and FQGNSA. The CDR3 loop is CASSYYHGDSNEKLFF. As DNA, the CDR3 is TGTGCCAGCAGCTATTATCATGGGGACAGCAATGAAAAACTGTTTTTT.

This clone showed up just once. The rearrangement links TRBV29-1 to TRBJ1-2, with D unclear. Germline CDR1 and CDR2: SQVTM and ANQGSEA. CDR3 length equals 12 residues. Trimming took off 6 bases at V and 5 bases at J, with 13 bases between the two ends. The CDR3 loop reads CSVSTAVYGYTF. CDR3 bases: TGCAGCGTCTCTACGGCGGTATATGGCTACACCTTC.

Only one count was recorded for this clone. The V and J genes are TRBV10-3 and TRBJ2-1; D not certain. Trimming removed 0 bases at V and 7 bases at J, with 10 bases between. Germline values: CDR1 ENHRY, CDR2 SYGVKD. This CDR3 spans 14 amino acids. Here the CDR3 DNA reads TGTGCCATCAGTGAGTCCAGAGATGCTAATGAGCAGTTCTTC. As protein: CAISESRDANEQFF.

This chain connects TRBV30 to TRBJ1-4, with D unresolved. The germline CDR1 and CDR2 sequences are GTSNPN and SVGIG (reference sequence). Trimming left V 3 bases short and J 8 bases short, with 7 bases between. This CDR3 has 11 residues. Here the CDR3 DNA reads TGTGCCTGGAGAGCTTCGGAAAAACTGTTTTTT. This gives the protein CAWRASEKLFF.

The chain recombines TRBV27 with TRBJ2-1, with 11 bases matching TRBD2. Germline CDR1 reads MNHEY; CDR2 reads SMNVEV (reference sequence). The CDR3 length is 16 residues. J was trimmed by 7 bases and V by 5 bases; bases with no gene match: 10. The CDR3 region has the DNA TGTGCCAGCAGTGTCGAGACTAGCGGGGTATCGAATGAGCAGTTCTTC. It is translated as CASSVETSGVSNEQFF.

V and J are TRBV10-3 and TRBJ2-4, with D possibly being TRBD1 (5 bases). The CDR3 runs to 11 residues. The ends were cut back, 10 bases at V and 12 bases at J, with 16 bases in the middle. Germline V gene data show CDR1 as ENHRY and CDR2 as SYGVKD. CDR3 coding DNA: TGTGCCACCTACTTCAGGGCGGATCAGTACTTC. Translating it yields CATYFRADQYF.

The rearrangement links TRBV6-5 to TRBJ2-3; D gene uncertain. The CDR3 is made up of 13 amino acids. Trimming took off 10 bases at V and 2 bases at J, with 13 bases between the two ends. In germline, CDR1 is MNHEY, CDR2 SVGAGI. The CDR3, as DNA: TGTGCCACCCGGGCAGACCACACAGATACGCAGTATTTT. It translates to CATRADHTDTQYF.

The chain recombines TRBV21-1 with TRBJ2-7; the table assigns TRBD1, which was not confirmed against the DNA. TRBV21-1 is a recognized pseudogene. The CDR3 length is 18 residues. The CDR3 nucleotides read TGTGCCAGCAGCAAAGTGGGGTTTACAGGTTGTCGCTCCTACGAGCAGTACTTC. Protein: CASSKVGFTGCRSYEQYF.

The chain couples TRBV5-1 to TRBJ1-1; maybe TRBD1 (5 bases). Between the trimmed V and J ends, which lost 0 bases and 4 bases, there was a span of 10 bases. This CDR3 region has 14 residues. CDR1 and CDR2 from the germline V gene are SGHRS and YFSETQ. The CDR3 coding sequence is TGCGCCAGCAGCTTGGCGGGGGGAGGCACTGAAGCTTTCTTT. Its protein product is CASSLAGGGTEAFF.

The rearrangement joins TRBV6-5 to TRBJ2-2; D might be TRBD1 (6 bases). Germline values: CDR1 MNHEY, CDR2 SVGAGI. With 5 bases removed from V and 3 bases from J, the gap between germline ends came to 10 bases. CDR3 length: 14 residues. The CDR3 sequence is CASSPQGYTGELFF. Here the CDR3 DNA reads TGTGCCAGCAGTCCACAGGGTTACACCGGGGAGCTGTTTTTT.